This entry describes one T cell receptor beta chain. Its target is unknown. The CDR3 is 15 residues long. Germline CDR1 reads MNHNS; CDR2 reads SASEGT. V was clipped by 3 bases and J by 3 bases, with 9 bases between them. 13 Jbeta primers and 60 Vbeta primers were used for the PCR. Libraries were prepared by immunoSEQ multiplex PCR; TCRdb keeps only in-frame clonotypes and omits some of them. The table gives about 51,000 clones; the top ten clones make up roughly a quarter of it. These data originate in a study of cytomegalovirus exposure and HLA in healthy donors. Study-wide results and caveats: What a later analysis reportedly showed was that an Asian-associated ancestry cluster had fewer N-insertions than the roughly 700-donor mean. Data from an earlier analysis indicated that most TCR beta V segments were productive either about 87% or about 30% of the time.

Healthy bone marrow donors supplied every sample. While unrecorded immune exposures were likely, the donors were nominally healthy when sampled. The chain uses TRBV6-1 and TRBJ2-6; perhaps TRBD1 as D (5 bases). The sample comprised PBMCs. This TCR was recovered from a man aged 40-55 years in good health and CMV-seropositive. The CDR3 is CASSEAGFGANVLTF. In nucleotides, the CDR3 is TGTGCCAGCAGTGAGGCAGGGTTTGGGGCCAACGTCCTGACTTTC.